This passage covers 29 T cell receptor beta chains from one sample sequenced in a study of CD8+ T cells in alopecia areata. The authors extracted RNA and reverse transcribed it into cDNA as the sequencing template. Clones were sequenced by immunoSEQ multiplex PCR, and TCRdb holds only the in-frame ones, with some missing. The table lists 190,000 or so clones, more than 45% of them singletons. Treatment meaning: oral pan-JAK inhibitor, 5-10 mg twice daily. The sample here was CD4+ T cells sorted from blood, taken at week 24, from a patient treated with tofacitinib. The receptors here all came from a human donor with alopecia areata.

This clone came up a few times. The gene calls are TRBV6-1 and TRBJ1-1; D not resolved. From germline, CDR1 is MNHNS and CDR2 SASEGT. The CDR3 runs to 14 residues. The V gene lost 4 bases and the J gene lost 4 bases, with 13 bases spanning the gap. CDR3 nucleotides: TGTGCCAGCAGTGTTAGACATCCTTTCACTGAAGCTTTCTTT. The encoded protein is CASSVRHPFTEAFF.

This clone has just a few counts. The chain is built from TRBV27 and TRBJ2-7; 8 bases are a match to TRBD1. J lost 3 bases, V lost 9 bases, and 10 bases had no gene match. This CDR3 is 14 amino acids long. Germline V gene data show CDR1 as MNHEY and CDR2 as SMNVEV (reference sequence). DNA for the CDR3: TGTGCCAGTAAACGAACAGGGGGAGGCTACGAGCAGTACTTC. It encodes CASKRTGGGYEQYF.

This chain uses TRBV6-6 with TRBJ2-3; D is perhaps TRBD1 (6 bases). V was pared by 5 bases and J by 7 bases, with 19 bases between. The CDR3 is 15 amino acids. Per germline, CDR1 MNHNY and CDR2 SVGAGI (reference sequence). This CDR3 is CASSPHGQYLNTQYF. The CDR3 nucleotides read TGTGCCAGCAGTCCACACGGACAGTATTTGAATACGCAGTATTTT.

This clone was counted a few times. This chain links TRBV4-1 with TRBJ2-2, with 7 positions matching TRBD2. The CDR3 consists of 19 residues. Trimming at V came to 4 bases and at J to 5 bases, leaving 19 bases not matched to a gene. Germline V gene data show CDR1 as MGHRA and CDR2 as YSYEKL. CDR3 protein: CASSLLPTGTPGGTGELFF. As DNA, the CDR3 is TGCGCCAGCAGCCTATTGCCGACCGGGACCCCGGGGGGAACCGGGGAGCTGTTTTTT.

The genes are TRBV6-5 and TRBJ2-3, with D unresolved. There are 13 residues in the CDR3. The V end was cut by 7 bases, the J end by 6 bases, with 14 bases between. From germline, CDR1 is MNHEY and CDR2 SVGAGI. The CDR3 reads CASTSRPWDTQYF. The CDR3 DNA follows: TGTGCCAGCACTTCCCGACCTTGGGATACGCAGTATTTT.

The chain has TRBV5-1 and TRBJ1-3; 7 bases agree with TRBD1. V was clipped by 4 bases and J by 4 bases; unmatched bases: 8. The CDR3 spans 15 residues. CDR1 and CDR2 (germline): SGHRS, YFSETQ. Here the CDR3 DNA reads TGCGCCAGCAGCCCAACAGGGGACAAGGGAAACACCATATATTTT. This codes for CASSPTGDKGNTIYF.

This clone appeared a few times. The gene calls are TRBV7-2 and TRBJ2-7, with TRBD1 matching over 7 bases. The germline CDR1 and CDR2 sequences are SGHTA and FQGNSA. V shed 5 bases, J shed 2 bases, and the junction held 9 bases outside the gene matches. This CDR3 spans 15 amino acids. Here the CDR3 reads CASSARTGFTYEQYF. The CDR3 DNA follows: TGTGCCAGCAGCGCAAGGACAGGTTTCACCTACGAGCAGTACTTC.

The V and J genes are TRBV5-1 and TRBJ2-1; 8 bases are a match to TRBD2. Germline CDR1 reads SGHRS; CDR2 reads YFSETQ. V trimming: 4 bases; J trimming: 2 bases; junction bases outside the gene matches: 8. CDR3 length: 16 amino acids. The CDR3 loop is CASSREAGVAYNEQFF. CDR3 DNA sequence: TGCGCCAGCAGCCGGGAAGCGGGAGTTGCCTACAATGAGCAGTTCTTC.

The chain is built from TRBV29-1 and TRBJ2-4; D could derive from TRBD1 or TRBD2 (5 bases each). Germline values: CDR1 SQVTM, CDR2 ANQGSEA. This CDR3 spans 16 amino acids. The V end lost 5 bases, the J end lost 0 bases, and 17 bases lay between the germline ends. The DNA for the CDR3 is TGCAGCGTTCAGAAAACGGGGACCTTAGCCAAAAACATTCAGTACTTC. Residues: CSVQKTGTLAKNIQYF.

J is TRBJ2-5 and V is TRBV5-1; D may be TRBD1 (7 bases). The CDR3 contains 16 residues. The germline V and J ends were trimmed by 0 bases and 11 bases, with 23 bases remaining between them. CDR1 and CDR2 (germline): SGHRS, YFSETQ. The CDR3 nucleotides are TGCGCCAGCAGCTTGGGCCTCCGGGACAGAGCTCGGGAGCAGTACTTC. Its protein is CASSLGLRDRAREQYF. Variable domain in full (rest from reference TRBV5-1 and TRBJ2-5): KAGVTQTPRYLIKTRGQQVTLSCSPISGHRSVSWYQQTPGQGLQFLFEYFSETQRNKGNFPGRFSGRQFSNSRSEMNVSTLELGDSALYLCASSLGLRDRAREQYFGPGTRLLVL.

The V gene is TRBV7-8, the J gene TRBJ2-5, with TRBD2 identical over 14 bases. The end of the DNA is better explained by TRBJ2-7, so the J call may be wrong. Germline loops: CDR1 SGHVS, CDR2 FQNEAQ. The CDR3 contains 16 residues. The CDR3 sequence is CASSPYRLAGGYEQYF. CDR3 sequence (DNA): TGTGCCAGCAGCCCTTACCGACTAGCGGGAGGGTACGAGCAGTACTTC.

The gene calls are TRBV25-1 and TRBJ2-1; 9 bases are a match to TRBD2. This CDR3 contains 14 residues. The V gene's germline CDR1 is MGHDK and CDR2 SYGVNS. Trimming at V came to 7 bases and at J to 3 bases, leaving 4 bases not matched to a gene. CDR3 coding DNA: TGTGCCAGCAATGTAGCGGGAGTCTACAATGAGCAGTTCTTC. Translated, it gives CASNVAGVYNEQFF.

For this clone: A read error may produce the germline difference seen at one junction end. The genes are TRBV7-2 and TRBJ2-7; TRBD2 aligns across 11 bases. The CDR3 consists of 15 residues. Germline CDR1 and CDR2: SGHTA and FQGNSA. In nucleotides, the CDR3 is TGTGCCAGCAGCCTAGCGGGAGGCGGCGCCTACGAGCAGTACTTC. Translating gives CASSLAGGGAYEQYF.

As to this clone: The same CDR3 is also encoded by other DNA sequences in this sample. This rearrangement joins TRBV7-2 to TRBJ2-5, with no clear D. This CDR3 is built from 12 residues. Germline CDR1 reads SGHTA; CDR2 reads FQGNSA. V dropped 0 bases and J dropped 4 bases, with 3 bases sitting between them. The CDR3, as DNA: TGTGCCAGCAGCTTAGCAAGAGAGACCCAGTACTTC. Translating it yields CASSLARETQYF.

The chain carries TRBV30 and TRBJ2-3; D might be TRBD1 (5 bases). Germline CDR1 and CDR2: GTSNPN and SVGIG (reference sequence). This CDR3 is 14 amino acids long. With 2 bases removed from V and 3 bases from J, the gap between germline ends came to 12 bases. For the CDR3, the DNA is TGTGCCTGGAGTTTGGCCAGGGCAACAGATACGCAGTATTTT. Its protein product is CAWSLARATDTQYF.

The chain couples TRBV27 to TRBJ2-7, with 7 bases matching TRBD1. This CDR3 region has 14 residues. CDR1 and CDR2 (germline): MNHEY, SMNVEV (reference sequence). J gave up 0 bases and V 6 bases, and 5 bases lay outside the gene matches. CDR3 DNA sequence: TGTGCCAGCAGCCAGACAGGGACCTCCTACGAGCAGTACTTC. Its translation is CASSQTGTSYEQYF.

The rearrangement links TRBV10-3 to TRBJ2-7; TRBD1 aligns across 7 bases. Looked up from germline, CDR1 is ENHRY and CDR2 is SYGVKD. The CDR3 has 13 residues. V was pared by 3 bases and J by 4 bases, with 3 bases of the junction left unmatched. The CDR3 is CAISETGVYEQYF. The CDR3 nucleotides read TGTGCCATCAGTGAAACAGGGGTGTACGAGCAGTACTTC.

This chain joins TRBV7-9 and TRBJ1-4, with 7 bases aligning to TRBD1. The germline CDR1 and CDR2 sequences are SEHNR and FQNEAQ (reference sequence). V trimming: 5 bases; J trimming: 8 bases; junction bases outside the gene matches: 11. This CDR3 has 15 residues. The CDR3 DNA reads TGTGCCAGCAGCACAGCCGACAGGGTTCGCGAAAAACTGTTTTTT. Its protein product is CASSTADRVREKLFF.

DNA for the CDR3: TGTGCCAGCACTCGGGGTGGTAATTCACCCCTCCACTTT. Translated: CASTRGGNSPLHF. The rearrangement uses TRBV6-5 and TRBJ1-6, with D unresolved. This CDR3 comprises 13 residues. Germline lookup yields CDR1 MNHEY and CDR2 SVGAGI. Trimming cost V 7 bases and J 6 bases, with 10 bases left between them.

The chain is built from TRBV5-1 and TRBJ2-3, with D unclear. Trimming took off 4 bases at V and 3 bases at J, with 18 bases between the two ends. CDR3 length: 16 residues. The germline gives CDR1 SGHRS, CDR2 YFSETQ. Written as DNA, the CDR3 is TGCGCCAGCAGCCCCGGGTGGGCTACTGTGACAGATACGCAGTATTTT. Translated: CASSPGWATVTDTQYF.

This rearrangement joins TRBV7-9 to TRBJ1-1; D gene uncertain. CDR3 length: 13 amino acids. Germline loops: CDR1 SEHNR, CDR2 FQNEAQ (reference sequence). Trimming removed 5 bases at V and 11 bases at J, with 18 bases between. The CDR3 is CASSVSQAARAFF. The CDR3 region has the DNA TGTGCCAGCAGCGTTAGCCAGGCCGCTCGTGCTTTCTTT.

A few counts support this clone. This chain connects TRBV30 to TRBJ1-1; D is undetermined. V was cut by 1 base and J by 4 bases, with 10 bases left in between. CDR1 is GTSNPN and CDR2 is SVGIG in the germline V gene (reference sequence). The CDR3 length is 13 residues. This CDR3 is CAWSGWARTEAFF. The CDR3, as DNA: TGTGCCTGGAGTGGGTGGGCGCGCACTGAAGCTTTCTTT.

This clone has only a few counts. The V call is TRBV2, the J call TRBJ2-3, with D unclear. V lost 3 bases, J lost 1 base, and 5 bases lay in between. The CDR3 contains 13 residues. The germline CDR1 and CDR2 sequences are SNHLY and FYNNEI. This CDR3 is CASSEAGTDTQYF. The CDR3 coding sequence is TGTGCCAGCAGTGAGGCAGGCACAGATACGCAGTATTTT.

The CDR3 is CASSLDAGASEQYF. The DNA for the CDR3 is TGTGCCAGCAGCTTGGACGCGGGAGCCAGCGAGCAGTACTTC. This rearrangement joins TRBV5-4 to TRBJ2-7; 7 nucleotides align to TRBD2. Trimming removed 0 bases from V and 6 bases from J; junction bases left unmatched: 6. Germline CDR1 SGHNT, CDR2 YYREEE (reference sequence). This CDR3 is 14 amino acids long.

The chain recombines TRBV30 with TRBJ2-2; D unresolved. Germline assignment: CDR1 GTSNPN and CDR2 SVGIG (reference sequence). The V end lost 4 bases, the J end lost 3 bases, and 6 bases lay between the germline ends. The CDR3 is made up of 12 amino acids. In DNA, the CDR3 is TGTGCCTGGAAAGGGTACACCGGGGAGCTGTTTTTT. It is translated as CAWKGYTGELFF.

This chain links TRBV29-1 with TRBJ2-5; the D is unclear. Germline loops: CDR1 SQVTM, CDR2 ANQGSEA. The CDR3 is made up of 11 amino acids. The ends were cut back, 3 bases at V and 4 bases at J, with 6 bases in the middle. The CDR3 loop is CSVEGLETQYF. The CDR3, as DNA: TGCAGCGTTGAGGGCCTAGAGACCCAGTACTTC.

The chain couples TRBV7-8 to TRBJ2-5; tentative D call: TRBD2 (5 bases). This CDR3 region has 14 residues. Trimming took off 5 bases at V and 5 bases at J, with 15 bases between the two ends. Germline-derived CDR1 and CDR2 are SGHVS and FQNEAQ. CDR3 bases: TGTGCCAGCAGCGGCAGGATTGGCGGGGAGACCCAGTACTTC. It encodes CASSGRIGGETQYF.

The chain recombines TRBV25-1 with TRBJ2-7; 11 nucleotides agree with TRBD1. The CDR3 totals 13 residues. The V gene's germline CDR1 is MGHDK and CDR2 SYGVNS. The trim removed 6 bases at V and 7 bases at J, leaving 5 bases unmatched. The DNA for the CDR3 is TGTGCCAGCAGCGGACAGGGGGCGCGGGAGCAGTACTTC. Protein: CASSGQGAREQYF.

The V gene is TRBV18, the J gene TRBJ1-1; D is uncertain. Germline CDR1 is KGHSH and CDR2 is LQKENI. The V and J ends lost 3 bases and 2 bases respectively, with 10 bases between them. This CDR3 region has 14 residues. The CDR3 protein is CASSPGWENTEAFF. CDR3 DNA sequence: TGTGCCAGCTCACCTGGATGGGAAAACACTGAAGCTTTCTTT.